Following are 10 T cell receptor beta chains from one sample sequenced in a study of identical twins. TCRdb called the 5' RACE reads again in MiXCR, with one record for every CDR3 protein. Of some 760,000 distinct CDR3 sequences in the sample, 15% to 20% were seen once. The same sample was also used in a study of T cells expressing NK-cell markers.

Sequenced: PBMCs. These receptors originate from a young woman in good health.

This sequence joins TRBV12-3 or TRBV12-4 and TRBJ1-6; D is undetermined. CDR3 length equals 11 residues. Trimming stripped 2 bases from V and 8 bases from J, with 1 base between. CDR3 region: CASSLHSPLHF. Written as DNA, the CDR3 is TGTGCCAGCAGTTTACATTCACCCCTCCACTTT.

The genes are TRBV6-1 and TRBJ1-5; D is uncertain. CDR3 length: 14 amino acids. The germline gives CDR1 MNHNS, CDR2 SASEGT. V lost 7 bases and J 7 bases, leaving 17 bases between the germline ends. The chain's CDR3 is CASTAVAGRQPQHF. The DNA of the CDR3 is TGTGCCAGCACCGCCGTAGCGGGCAGGCAGCCCCAGCATTTT.

The V gene is TRBV5-6, the J gene TRBJ2-7; D not certain. Trimming left V 4 bases short and J 4 bases short, with 9 bases between. Germline V lookup: CDR1 SGHDT, CDR2 YYEEEE. This CDR3 contains 12 residues. CDR3 bases: TGTGCCAGCAGCCTTCGACTGTACGAGCAGTACTTC. As protein: CASSLRLYEQYF. Full variable domain (remainder filled in from reference TRBV5-6 and TRBJ2-7): DAGVTQSPTHLIKTRGQQVTLRCSPKSGHDTVSWYQQALGQGPQFIFQYYEEEERQRGNFPDRFSGHQFPNYSSELNVNALLLGDSALYLCASSLRLYEQYFGPGTRLTVT.

This clonotype was seen many times. The V call is TRBV6-5, the J call TRBJ1-5; 7 positions match TRBD1. Germline trimming cut 4 bases from V and 4 bases from J; bases unmatched to any gene: 10. Germline V lookup: CDR1 MNHEY, CDR2 SVGAGI. The CDR3 contains 16 residues. CDR3 sequence reads: CASSSLTGITNQPQHF. The CDR3 DNA reads as TGTGCCAGCAGTTCCCTGACAGGGATTACGAATCAGCCCCAGCATTTT.

This clonotype has only a few counts. One base away lies a much larger clone, so this may be a sequencing read error. V and J are TRBV6-6 and TRBJ1-2; TRBD1 might be the D (5 bases). The germline CDR1 and CDR2 sequences are MNHNY and SVGAGI (reference sequence). V shed 4 bases and J shed 2 bases, with 8 bases lying between them. This CDR3 spans 13 amino acids. The CDR3 sequence is CASSFEGNYGYTF. The CDR3 DNA reads TGTGCCAGCAGTTTTGAGGGGAACTATGGCTACACCTTC.

This clonotype showed up just a few times. The chain joins TRBV11-2 to TRBJ2-3; D gene unclear. Per the germline V gene, CDR1 is SGHAT and CDR2 is FQNNGV. Deletions cut 1 base from V and 2 bases from J, with 13 bases between. CDR3 length: 16 amino acids. The CDR3 DNA is TGTGCCAGCAGCTTAGGGTCTGGAAGTCACACAGATACGCAGTATTTT. Translating gives CASSLGSGSHTDTQYF.

The V and J genes are TRBV7-9 and TRBJ2-3; D remains unclear. Trimming left V 5 bases short and J 1 base short, with 10 bases between. Germline V gene sequence: CDR1 SEHNR, CDR2 FQNEAQ (reference sequence). The CDR3 totals 14 residues. The CDR3 loop is CASSPEVGTDTQYF. The DNA for the CDR3 is TGTGCCAGCAGCCCAGAGGTGGGCACAGATACGCAGTATTTT.

The chain uses TRBV6-1 and TRBJ2-2; D gene ambiguous. The V and J ends lost 6 bases and 2 bases respectively, with 10 bases between them. Germline-derived CDR1 and CDR2 are MNHNS and SASEGT. The CDR3 extends over 14 amino acids. The CDR3 loop reads CASRLDPNTGELFF. The CDR3 nucleotides are TGTGCCAGCAGATTGGACCCCAACACCGGGGAGCTGTTTTTT.

This clonotype has only a few counts. V and J are TRBV13 and TRBJ2-5, with unresolved D. Per the germline V gene, CDR1 is PRHDT and CDR2 is FYEKMQ (reference sequence). The CDR3 covers 13 residues. V was trimmed by 5 bases and J by 2 bases, leaving 9 bases between them. The CDR3 region has the DNA TGTGCCAGCAGCGGCGTTGGGCAAGAGACCCAGTACTTC. Translating gives CASSGVGQETQYF.

Here the CDR3 DNA reads TGTGCCAGCAGTTACTCACCTTGGAATGAGCAGTTCTTC. Translating gives CASSYSPWNEQFF. This chain joins TRBV6-6 and TRBJ2-1; D call uncertain. V was trimmed by 0 bases and J by 7 bases, leaving 7 bases between them. The CDR3 covers 13 residues. The V gene's germline CDR1 is MNHNY and CDR2 SVGAGI (reference sequence).